These 22 T cell receptor beta chains originate from one sample sequenced in a study of control samples from healthy donors and cancer patients. This table comes from immunoSEQ multiplex PCR, and its TCRdb copy is limited to in-frame clones, with some not included. The sample includes some 140,000 clones, 80% to 95% of them seen just once. Input material: blood. The receptor set was obtained from a man aged 25 to 40 in good health.

The V gene is TRBV24-1, the J gene TRBJ2-1, with D uncertain. Germline CDR1 KGHDR, CDR2 SFDVKD. The germline V and J ends were trimmed by 4 bases and 4 bases, with 4 bases remaining between them. The CDR3 has 12 residues. The CDR3 bases are TGTGCCACCAGTGACGGATACAATGAGCAGTTCTTC. This gives the protein CATSDGYNEQFF.

The chain uses TRBV10-3 and TRBJ1-3, with D unresolved. The V end was cut by 7 bases, the J end by 0 bases, with 10 bases between. This CDR3 spans 14 amino acids. CDR1 is ENHRY, CDR2 SYGVKD, per germline. CDR3 nucleotides: TGTGCCATCATCAGTGAGAGCTCTGGAAACACCATATATTTT. Its protein product is CAIISESSGNTIYF.

The chain couples TRBV30 to TRBJ1-1; no clear D gene. The CDR3 consists of 18 residues. Between the trimmed V and J ends, which lost 2 bases and 1 base, there was a span of 23 bases. The germline V gene encodes CDR1 GTSNPN and CDR2 SVGIG (reference sequence). The CDR3 here is CAWSPGLTKGRQNTEAFF. CDR3 DNA sequence: TGTGCCTGGAGTCCCGGGTTGACGAAGGGCCGCCAGAACACTGAAGCTTTCTTT.

The CDR3 is CASSENRGPRTQYF. CDR3 bases: TGTGCCAGCAGTGAAAATCGGGGGCCCAGGACCCAGTACTTC. The chain is built from TRBV25-1 and TRBJ2-5; tentatively, D is TRBD1 or TRBD2 (6 bases each). The CDR3 sequence is 14 residues long. Germline CDR1 is MGHDK and CDR2 is SYGVNS. Trimming shortened V by 2 bases and J by 7 bases, and 14 bases separated the two germline ends.

The chain is built from TRBV6-5 and TRBJ2-7; 9 bases align to TRBD2. Losses at the gene ends were 7 bases for V and 7 bases for J; bases not matched to a gene: 14. In germline, CDR1 is MNHEY, CDR2 SVGAGI. The CDR3 covers 15 residues. CDR3 loop: CASNGGGGRAFEQYF. For the CDR3, the DNA is TGTGCCAGCAACGGAGGGGGCGGGAGGGCTTTTGAGCAGTACTTC.

The gene calls are TRBV9 and TRBJ1-2; D may be TRBD1 (6 bases). Germline CDR1 SGDLS, CDR2 YYNGEE. V was cut by 5 bases and J by 0 bases, with 17 bases left in between. This CDR3 contains 16 residues. The CDR3 sequence: CASSHDWRGANYGYTF. The CDR3 DNA sequence: TGTGCCAGCAGTCACGACTGGAGGGGGGCTAACTATGGCTACACCTTC.

J is TRBJ1-5 and V is TRBV10-1; D remains ambiguous. This CDR3 has 9 residues. Germline V lookup: CDR1 WNHNN, CDR2 SYGVQD (reference sequence). The CDR3 sequence: CAMSQPQHF. For the CDR3, the DNA is TGCGCTATGAGTCAGCCCCAGCATTTT.

The V and J genes are TRBV6-5 and TRBJ2-7; D remains unclear. This CDR3 comprises 13 residues. Germline CDR1 MNHEY, CDR2 SVGAGI. The germline V and J ends were trimmed by 6 bases and 3 bases, with 12 bases remaining between them. CDR3 residues: CASSSTPLYEQYF. The CDR3 bases are TGTGCCAGCAGCTCAACCCCCCTCTACGAGCAGTACTTC.

J is TRBJ2-5 and V is TRBV28; the match to TRBD2 covers 8 bases. This CDR3 is 16 amino acids long. V shed 1 base, J shed 7 bases, and the junction held 11 bases outside the gene matches. The germline CDR1 and CDR2 sequences are MDHEN and SYDVKM. The CDR3 loop is CASSLFTSGRGGTQYF. The CDR3 bases are TGTGCCAGCAGTTTATTCACTAGCGGTCGGGGGGGGACCCAGTACTTC.

About this clone itself: One end of the junction varies from germline; a read error may be responsible. V gene TRBV6-5 combines with J gene TRBJ1-2; D unresolved. From germline, CDR1 is MNHEY and CDR2 SVGAGI. The CDR3 is 13 amino acids. Here the CDR3 reads CASSDSFLYGYTF. DNA of the CDR3: TGTGCCAGCAGTGACTCATTTTTGTATGGCTACACCTTC.

The chain couples TRBV28 to TRBJ2-4; tentative D call: TRBD1 (6 bases). Germline V lookup: CDR1 MDHEN, CDR2 SYDVKM. The CDR3 spans 15 residues. V was clipped by 4 bases and J by 8 bases, with 18 bases between them. The CDR3 region has the DNA TGTGCCAGCAGTTCACAAGCCACAGGGCAAGACATTCAGTACTTC. This codes for CASSSQATGQDIQYF.

This clone has a single count. This rearrangement joins TRBV9 to TRBJ1-2; possible D gene TRBD1, 5 bases. Germline-derived CDR1 and CDR2 are SGDLS and YYNGEE. The CDR3 extends over 13 amino acids. The V and J ends lost 4 bases and 6 bases respectively, with 13 bases between them. DNA of the CDR3: TGTGCCAGCAGCCAAAACGAAGGGGATGGCTACACCTTC. It yields the protein CASSQNEGDGYTF.

In DNA, the CDR3 is TGTGCCAGCAGCCTGCCACAGGGACGGGAGGGCTACACCTTC. This codes for CASSLPQGREGYTF. The chain joins TRBV6-6 to TRBJ1-2; weak D call: TRBD1 (6 bases). The CDR3 has 14 residues. CDR1 is MNHNY and CDR2 is SVGAGI in the germline V gene (reference sequence). Between the trimmed V and J ends, which lost 6 bases and 8 bases, there was a span of 19 bases.

The chain combines TRBV7-6 with TRBJ2-7, with a weak D call TRBD2 (6 bases). The CDR3 is made up of 18 amino acids. Trimming took off 1 base at V and 0 bases at J, with 19 bases between the two ends. Per germline, CDR1 SGHVS and CDR2 FNYEAQ. CDR3 loop: CASSLGRGLEEGSYEQYF. The CDR3 DNA is TGTGCCAGCAGCTTAGGCCGCGGGCTTGAGGAGGGCTCCTACGAGCAGTACTTC.

The chain couples TRBV9 to TRBJ1-2; weak D call: TRBD1 (6 bases). Between the trimmed V and J ends, which lost 3 bases and 7 bases, there was a span of 19 bases. The CDR3 sequence is 15 residues long. Looked up from germline, CDR1 is SGDLS and CDR2 is YYNGEE. The CDR3 region is CASSAQGRAIFGYTF. The CDR3, as DNA: TGTGCCAGCAGCGCACAGGGCAGGGCCATCTTTGGCTACACCTTC. The full variable domain, with the rest looked up from reference TRBV9 and TRBJ1-2, is DSGVTQTPKHLITATGQRVTLRCSPRSGDLSVYWYQQSLDQGLQFLIQYYNGEERAKGNILERFSAQQFPDLHSELNLSSLELGDSALYFCASSAQGRAIFGYTFGSGTRLTVV.

The rearrangement uses TRBV29-1 and TRBJ2-7; D perhaps matches TRBD1 (6 bases). Germline CDR1 reads SQVTM; CDR2 reads ANQGSEA. Trimming removed 5 bases from V and 4 bases from J, with 9 bases in between. This CDR3 region has 11 residues. The CDR3 loop reads CSVLQGYEQYF. In DNA, the CDR3 is TGCAGCGTTCTTCAGGGGTACGAGCAGTACTTC.

This rearrangement joins TRBV28 to TRBJ2-2; perhaps TRBD1 as D (6 bases). CDR1 MDHEN and CDR2 SYDVKM come from the germline V gene. V was clipped by 2 bases and J by 6 bases, with 22 bases between them. This CDR3 has 18 residues. The CDR3 nucleotides are TGTGCCAGCAGTTTAACTTTCGGCCTTCAGGGGAAGTCCGGGGAGCTGTTTTTT. Encoded protein: CASSLTFGLQGKSGELFF. The variable domain in full, completed from reference TRBV28 and TRBJ2-2, reads DVKVTQSSRYLVKRTGEKVFLECVQDMDHENMFWYRQDPGLGLRLIYFSYDVKMKEKGDIPEGYSVSREKKERFSLILESASTNQTSMYLCASSLTFGLQGKSGELFFGEGSRLTVL.

The chain uses TRBV28 and TRBJ1-1; D not resolved. CDR1 is MDHEN, CDR2 SYDVKM, per germline. V was trimmed by 2 bases and J by 6 bases, leaving 10 bases between them. This CDR3 has 13 amino acids. The CDR3 DNA follows: TGTGCCAGCAGTTTACCATCGTCCCCTGAAGCTTTCTTT. It codes for CASSLPSSPEAFF.

This chain joins TRBV7-9 and TRBJ1-2, with unresolved D. The V gene lost 1 base and the J gene lost 8 bases, with 14 bases spanning the gap. The germline V gene encodes CDR1 SEHNR and CDR2 FQNEAQ (reference sequence). This CDR3 comprises 14 residues. CDR3: CASSLDYPHGGYTF. The DNA for the CDR3 is TGTGCCAGCAGCTTAGATTACCCCCACGGAGGCTACACCTTC.

J is TRBJ2-7 and V is TRBV19; 9 bases line up with TRBD1. The CDR3 runs 15 residues. Germline-derived CDR1 and CDR2 are LNHDA and SQIVND (reference sequence). With 5 bases clipped from V and 0 bases from J, the junction kept 5 bases outside the gene matches. CDR3 sequence (DNA): TGTGCCAGTAGTTTTGGACAGGGGCCCTCCTACGAGCAGTACTTC. This gives the protein CASSFGQGPSYEQYF.

The chain recombines TRBV19 with TRBJ1-5; no reliable D call. With 4 bases removed from V and 10 bases from J, the gap between germline ends came to 17 bases. The CDR3 runs 14 residues. Germline CDR1 and CDR2: LNHDA and SQIVND (reference sequence). CDR3 amino acids: CASSTRTAAGPQHF. The CDR3 DNA follows: TGTGCCAGTAGTACCCGGACGGCTGCCGGACCCCAGCATTTT.

The chain has TRBV18 and TRBJ2-1; 7 bases fit TRBD2. Germline V gene data show CDR1 as KGHSH and CDR2 as LQKENI. The CDR3 loop spans 18 amino acids. Trimming cost V 3 bases and J 4 bases; bases outside gene matches: 15. Here the CDR3 DNA reads TGTGCCAGCTCACCTCCCAAAGGAGCGGGACGAGTGTACAATGAGCAGTTCTTC. Translating it yields CASSPPKGAGRVYNEQFF. Complete variable domain (other parts from reference TRBV18 and TRBJ2-1): NAGVMQNPRHLVRRRGQEARLRCSPMKGHSHVYWYRQLPEEGLKFMVYLQKENIIDESGMPKERFSAEFPKEGPSILRIQQVVRGDSAAYFCASSPPKGAGRVYNEQFFGPGTRLTVL.